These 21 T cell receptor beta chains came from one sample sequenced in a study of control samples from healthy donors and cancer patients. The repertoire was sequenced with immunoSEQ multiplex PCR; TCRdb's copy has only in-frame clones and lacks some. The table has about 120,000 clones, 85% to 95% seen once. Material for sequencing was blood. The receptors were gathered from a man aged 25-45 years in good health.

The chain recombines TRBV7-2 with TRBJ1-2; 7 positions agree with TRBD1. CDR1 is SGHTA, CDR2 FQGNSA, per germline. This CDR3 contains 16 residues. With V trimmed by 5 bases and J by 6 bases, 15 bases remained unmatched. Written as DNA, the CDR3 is TGTGCCAGCAGCCCAACGTGGTCAGGGGGAAGGAATGGCTACACCTTC. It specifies CASSPTWSGGRNGYTF.

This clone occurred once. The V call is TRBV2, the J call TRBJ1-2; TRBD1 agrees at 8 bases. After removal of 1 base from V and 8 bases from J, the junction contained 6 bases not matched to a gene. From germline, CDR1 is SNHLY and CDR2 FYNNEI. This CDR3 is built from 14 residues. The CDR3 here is CASSEGLDRGGYTF. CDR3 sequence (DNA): TGTGCCAGCAGTGAAGGGCTCGACAGGGGAGGCTACACCTTC.

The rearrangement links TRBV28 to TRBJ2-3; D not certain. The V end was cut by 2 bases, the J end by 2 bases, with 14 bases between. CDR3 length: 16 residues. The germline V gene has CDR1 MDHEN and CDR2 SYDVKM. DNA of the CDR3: TGTGCCAGCAGTTTAGACCCCGACTCCTTCACAGATACGCAGTATTTT. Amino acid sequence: CASSLDPDSFTDTQYF.

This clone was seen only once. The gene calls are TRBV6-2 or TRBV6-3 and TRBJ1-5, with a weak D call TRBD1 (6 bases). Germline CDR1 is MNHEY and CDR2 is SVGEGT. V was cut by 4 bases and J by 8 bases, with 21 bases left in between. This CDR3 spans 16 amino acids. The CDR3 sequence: CASSLGGPGLVEPQHF. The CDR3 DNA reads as TGTGCCAGCAGTTTGGGGGGCCCTGGATTGGTGGAGCCCCAGCATTTT.

CDR3 residues: CATSFQDQPQHF. In DNA form, the CDR3 reads TGTGCCACCAGCTTTCAGGATCAGCCCCAGCATTTT. The chain couples TRBV15 to TRBJ1-5; the D is unclear. Germline loops: CDR1 LNHNV, CDR2 YYDKDF (reference sequence). Deletions cut 5 bases from V and 5 bases from J, with 7 bases between. The CDR3 is made up of 12 amino acids.

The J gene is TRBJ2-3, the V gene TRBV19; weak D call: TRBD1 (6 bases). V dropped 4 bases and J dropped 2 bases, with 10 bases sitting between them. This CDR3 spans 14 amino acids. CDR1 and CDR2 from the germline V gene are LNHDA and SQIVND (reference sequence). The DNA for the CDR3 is TGTGCCAGTAGTAAGGGGGTGCTCACAGATACGCAGTATTTT. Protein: CASSKGVLTDTQYF.

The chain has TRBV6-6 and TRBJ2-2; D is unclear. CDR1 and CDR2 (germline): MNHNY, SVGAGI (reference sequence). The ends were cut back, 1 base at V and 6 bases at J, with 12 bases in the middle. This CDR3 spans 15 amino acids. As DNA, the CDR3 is TGTGCCAGCAGTTACTTGAGCTCCCAGGCCGGGGAGCTGTTTTTT. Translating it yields CASSYLSSQAGELFF.

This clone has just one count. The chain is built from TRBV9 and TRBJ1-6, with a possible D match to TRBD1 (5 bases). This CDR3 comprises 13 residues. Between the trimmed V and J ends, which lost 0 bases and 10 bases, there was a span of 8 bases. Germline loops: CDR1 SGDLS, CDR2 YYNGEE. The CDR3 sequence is CASSVGRGSPLHF. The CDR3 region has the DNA TGTGCCAGCAGCGTAGGGCGGGGCTCACCCCTCCACTTT. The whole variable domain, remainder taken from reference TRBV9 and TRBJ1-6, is DSGVTQTPKHLITATGQRVTLRCSPRSGDLSVYWYQQSLDQGLQFLIQYYNGEERAKGNILERFSAQQFPDLHSELNLSSLELGDSALYFCASSVGRGSPLHFGNGTRLTVT.

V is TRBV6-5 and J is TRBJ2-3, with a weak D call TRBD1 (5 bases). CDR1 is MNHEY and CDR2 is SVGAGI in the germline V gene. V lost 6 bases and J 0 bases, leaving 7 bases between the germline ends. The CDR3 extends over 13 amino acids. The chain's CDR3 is CASRGPSTDTQYF. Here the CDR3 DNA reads TGTGCCAGCAGGGGGCCCAGCACAGATACGCAGTATTTT.

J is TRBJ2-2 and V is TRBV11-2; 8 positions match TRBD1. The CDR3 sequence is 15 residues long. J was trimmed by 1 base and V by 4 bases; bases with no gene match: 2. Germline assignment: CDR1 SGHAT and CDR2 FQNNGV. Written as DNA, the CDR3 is TGTGCCAGCAGCTGGGGGACAGGGAACACCGGGGAGCTGTTTTTT. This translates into CASSWGTGNTGELFF.

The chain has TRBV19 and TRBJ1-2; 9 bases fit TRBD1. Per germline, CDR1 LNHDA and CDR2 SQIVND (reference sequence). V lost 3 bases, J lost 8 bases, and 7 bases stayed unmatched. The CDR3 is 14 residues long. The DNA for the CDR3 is TGTGCCAGTAGTATCTCCGGGACAGGGTACGGCTACACCTTC. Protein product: CASSISGTGYGYTF.

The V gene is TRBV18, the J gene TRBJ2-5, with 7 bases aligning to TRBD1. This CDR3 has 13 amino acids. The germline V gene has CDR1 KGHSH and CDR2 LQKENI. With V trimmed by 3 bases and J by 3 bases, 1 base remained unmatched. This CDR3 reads CASSPTGEETQYF. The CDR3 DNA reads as TGTGCCAGCTCACCTACAGGGGAAGAGACCCAGTACTTC.

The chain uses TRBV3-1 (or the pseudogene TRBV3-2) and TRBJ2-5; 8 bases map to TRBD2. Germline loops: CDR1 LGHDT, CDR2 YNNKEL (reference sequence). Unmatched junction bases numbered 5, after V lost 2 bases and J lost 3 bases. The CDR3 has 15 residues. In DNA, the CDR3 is TGTGCCAGCAGCCAATGGACTAGCTCTAAAGAGACCCAGTACTTC. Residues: CASSQWTSSKETQYF.

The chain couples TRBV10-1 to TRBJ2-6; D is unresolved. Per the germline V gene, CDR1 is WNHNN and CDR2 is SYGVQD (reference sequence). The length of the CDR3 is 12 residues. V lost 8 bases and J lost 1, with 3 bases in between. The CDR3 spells CASSSGANVLTF. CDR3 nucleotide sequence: TGCGCCAGCTCTTCTGGGGCCAACGTCCTGACTTTC.

In nucleotides, the CDR3 is TGTGCCAGCAGTTATGGGGAAGACTATGGCTACACCTTC. It encodes CASSYGEDYGYTF. This chain links TRBV6-5 with TRBJ1-2, with D unclear. The V and J ends lost 3 bases and 3 bases respectively, with 8 bases between them. CDR3 size: 13 residues. The germline V gene encodes CDR1 MNHEY and CDR2 SVGAGI.

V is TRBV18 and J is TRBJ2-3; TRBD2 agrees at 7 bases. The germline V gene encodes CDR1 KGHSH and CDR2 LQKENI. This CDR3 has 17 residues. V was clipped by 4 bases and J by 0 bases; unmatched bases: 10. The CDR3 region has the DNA TGTGCCAGCTCACGGATTCCCGGGGGGAGAAGCACAGATACGCAGTATTTT. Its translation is CASSRIPGGRSTDTQYF.

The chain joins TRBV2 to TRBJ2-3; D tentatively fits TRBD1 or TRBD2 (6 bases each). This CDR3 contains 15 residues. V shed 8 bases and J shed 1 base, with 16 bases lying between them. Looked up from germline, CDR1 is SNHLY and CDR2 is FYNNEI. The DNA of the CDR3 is TGTGCCAGCCGCCAGGACAGCGGGCGCACAGATACGCAGTATTTT. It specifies CASRQDSGRTDTQYF.

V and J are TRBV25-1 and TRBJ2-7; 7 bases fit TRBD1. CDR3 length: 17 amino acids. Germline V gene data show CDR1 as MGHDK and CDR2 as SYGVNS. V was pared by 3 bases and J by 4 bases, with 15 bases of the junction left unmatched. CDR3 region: CASSDGNRDRGRYEQYF. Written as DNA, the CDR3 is TGTGCCAGCAGTGATGGCAACCGGGACAGAGGTCGGTACGAGCAGTACTTC.

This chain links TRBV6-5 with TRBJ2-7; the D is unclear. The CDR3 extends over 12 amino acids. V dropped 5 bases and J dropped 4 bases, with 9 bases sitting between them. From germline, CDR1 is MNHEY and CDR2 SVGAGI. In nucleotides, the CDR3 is TGTGCCAGCAGTACAGACCTTTACGAGCAGTACGTC. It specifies CASSTDLYEQYV.

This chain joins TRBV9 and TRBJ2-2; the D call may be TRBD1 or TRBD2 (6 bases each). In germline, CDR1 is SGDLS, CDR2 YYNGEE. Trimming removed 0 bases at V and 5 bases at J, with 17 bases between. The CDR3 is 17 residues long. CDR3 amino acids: CASSVVGAEGGTGELFF. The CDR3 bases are TGTGCCAGCAGCGTAGTGGGAGCGGAGGGGGGAACCGGGGAGCTGTTTTTT.

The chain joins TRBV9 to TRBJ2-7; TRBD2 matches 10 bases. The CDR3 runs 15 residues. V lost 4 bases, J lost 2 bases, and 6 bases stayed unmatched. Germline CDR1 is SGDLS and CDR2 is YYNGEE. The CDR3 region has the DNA TGTGCCAGCAGCCAAAGCGGGGGGGGCCCCTACGAGCAGTACTTC. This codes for CASSQSGGGPYEQYF.